This T cell receptor (beta chain) emerged from a study of pediatric ulcerative colitis (dated by TCRdb to the late 2010s). Describing the broader study: From about ten newly diagnosed, treatment-naive pediatric ulcerative colitis patients and a handful of non-IBD control children, paired blood and rectal samples were collected. The investigation overall reported the following: The healthy control group was small, with only a handful of individuals. Significantly higher autologous blood-rectal clonal overlap was found in ulcerative colitis patients than in controls, which suggested increased T cell trafficking to inflamed tissue. For technical reasons, the blood samples of a couple of patients yielded substantially fewer templates, so those samples were excluded from the blood-rectal overlap analysis. Repertoires were derived from total lymphocyte DNA, so rare subsets such as regulatory T cells may have patterns not reflected. Features of the rectal repertoire distinguished controls, mild-moderate colitis patients and acute severe colitis patients, and in acute severe colitis rectal diversity was lower because of clonal expansions. A couple of rectal CDR3 clonotypes were found in every ulcerative colitis patient but in no control.

Through the immunoSEQ TRB Survey service, multiplex V and J primers were used to amplify rearranged CDR3 beta regions from genomic DNA. To keep depth equal across samples, survey-level sequencing depth of up to 500,000 reads per sample was applied. The libraries were purified and pooled, then sequenced using Illumina technology. Under the source paper's analysis protocol: immunoSEQ online tools were used for productive clonality, sample overlap, pairwise scatters, CDR3 beta length, V/D/J gene usage and productiveness. Calculated diversity was defined as the number of unique rearrangements divided by total templates times 100, and Shannon and Simpson indices were additionally computed. Principal component analysis used the R prcomp function and ggbiplot package on Z-score normalized data. Morisita's index was used to measure clonal overlap between blood and rectum within each subject. TCRdb limited this immuneACCESS table to in-frame rearrangements with V and J called. A share of clones is missing; checked studies link under half to unresolved V genes, and the rest is unexplained. V, J and clone size are those of that table, while D and trimming were read from the DNA. Present in this sample are approximately 6,300 clones, just under 90% of which were seen just once. The ten biggest clones cover roughly 2% of the sample.

A note on this clone: The antigen it binds to is not known. No much larger clone is present one base from it, and per-base qualities are unavailable.

The control children had a colonoscopy because IBD was suspected, showed normal endoscopy both macroscopically and histologically, and did not receive an IBD diagnosis during the next year. A blood sample was obtained concurrently with the colonoscopy. The Wizard kit (Promega) was used to extract genomic DNA from both blood and intestinal samples. Sequencing was performed on blood. The receptor was isolated from a girl aged 10 to 17 who was a control in a study of pediatric ulcerative colitis.

Read as DNA, the sequence is TGTGCCAGCAGCCGGGGACAGCAGCTACGACTGAACTATGGCTACACCTTC. Translated, this is CASSRGQQLRLNYGYTF. The sequence is built from TRBV7-8 and TRBJ1-2, and TRBD1 aligns with 7 junction nucleotides. The germline V gene yields SGHVS for CDR1 and FQNEAQ for CDR2. Clipping removes 5 bases from V and 2 bases from J, with 14 as the unmatched junction base count. Including the terminal cysteine and phenylalanine, the CDR3 comprises 17 residues. Of the read, only the CDR3 DNA is kept; its 51 bases are in frame from base 1.